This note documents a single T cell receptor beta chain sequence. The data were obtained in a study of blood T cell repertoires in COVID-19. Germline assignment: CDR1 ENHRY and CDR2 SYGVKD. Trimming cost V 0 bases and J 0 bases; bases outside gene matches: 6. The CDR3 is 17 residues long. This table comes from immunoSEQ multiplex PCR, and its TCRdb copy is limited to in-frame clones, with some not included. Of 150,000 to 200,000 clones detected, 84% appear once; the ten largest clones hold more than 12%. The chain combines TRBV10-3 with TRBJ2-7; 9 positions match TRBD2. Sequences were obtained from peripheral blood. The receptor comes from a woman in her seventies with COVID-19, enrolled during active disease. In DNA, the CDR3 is TGTGCCATCAGTGAGTCAGGCCTAGCGGGAAGCTCCTACGAGCAGTACGTC. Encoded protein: CAISESGLAGSSYEQYV.